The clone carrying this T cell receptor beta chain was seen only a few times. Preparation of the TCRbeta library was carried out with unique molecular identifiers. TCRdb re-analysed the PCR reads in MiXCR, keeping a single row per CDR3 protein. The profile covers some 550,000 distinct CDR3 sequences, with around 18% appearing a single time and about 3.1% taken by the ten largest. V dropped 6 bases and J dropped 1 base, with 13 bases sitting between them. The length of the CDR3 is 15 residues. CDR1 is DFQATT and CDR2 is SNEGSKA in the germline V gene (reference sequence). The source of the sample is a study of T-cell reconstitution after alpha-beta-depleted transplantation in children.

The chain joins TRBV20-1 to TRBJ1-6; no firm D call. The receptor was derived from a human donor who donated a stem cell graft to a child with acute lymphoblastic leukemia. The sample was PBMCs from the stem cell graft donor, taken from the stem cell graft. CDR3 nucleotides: TGCAGTGCGAAGAGTTGGGATTCCTATAATTCACCCCTCCACTTT. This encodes CSAKSWDSYNSPLHF.